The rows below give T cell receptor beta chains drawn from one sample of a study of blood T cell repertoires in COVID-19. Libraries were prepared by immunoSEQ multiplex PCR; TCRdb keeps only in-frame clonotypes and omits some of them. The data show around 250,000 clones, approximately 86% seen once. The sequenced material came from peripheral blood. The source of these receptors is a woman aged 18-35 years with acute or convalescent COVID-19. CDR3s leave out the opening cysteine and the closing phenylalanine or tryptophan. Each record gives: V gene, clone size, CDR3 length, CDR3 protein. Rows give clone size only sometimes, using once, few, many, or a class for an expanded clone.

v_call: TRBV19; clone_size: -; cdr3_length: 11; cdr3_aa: ASSIADYGEQY
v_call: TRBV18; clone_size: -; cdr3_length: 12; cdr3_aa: ASHTGPYTETQY
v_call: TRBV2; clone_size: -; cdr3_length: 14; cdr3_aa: ASSAHRLAGYNEQF
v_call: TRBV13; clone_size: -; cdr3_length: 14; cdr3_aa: ASSLAWTGGDEKLF
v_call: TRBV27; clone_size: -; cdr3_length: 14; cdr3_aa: ASSLYAVGSYNEQF
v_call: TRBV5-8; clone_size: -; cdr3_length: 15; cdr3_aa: ASSLAGMQAGGETQY
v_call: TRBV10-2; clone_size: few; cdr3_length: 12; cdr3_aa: ASRTDQAQHGYT
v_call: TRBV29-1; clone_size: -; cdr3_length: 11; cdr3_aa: SVEDGTNQPQH
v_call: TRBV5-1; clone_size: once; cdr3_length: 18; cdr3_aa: ASSPRLAGESLGAKNIQY
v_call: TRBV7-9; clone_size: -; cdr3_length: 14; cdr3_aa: ASSLAAGDFGYGYT
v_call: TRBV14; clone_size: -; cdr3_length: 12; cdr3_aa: ASSHRTNTGELF
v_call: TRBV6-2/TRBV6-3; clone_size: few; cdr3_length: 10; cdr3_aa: ASSYSAYGYT
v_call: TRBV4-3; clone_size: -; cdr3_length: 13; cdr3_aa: ASSPLVGDTGELF
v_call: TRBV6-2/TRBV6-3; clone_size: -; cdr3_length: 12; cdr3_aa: ASSPGLVFNEQF
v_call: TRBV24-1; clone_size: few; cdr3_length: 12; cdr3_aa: ATSDTTGYQTQY
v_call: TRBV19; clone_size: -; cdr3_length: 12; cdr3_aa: ASSVGGGTGELF
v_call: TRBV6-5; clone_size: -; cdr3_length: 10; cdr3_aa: ASFWAGYGYT
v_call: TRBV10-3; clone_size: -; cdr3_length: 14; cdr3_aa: AISPSGSGSENEQF
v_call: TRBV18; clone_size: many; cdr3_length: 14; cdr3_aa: ASSREGISYNSPLH
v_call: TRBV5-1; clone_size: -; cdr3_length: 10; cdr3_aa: ASSLRVGELF
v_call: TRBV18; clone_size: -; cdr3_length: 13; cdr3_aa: ASSPSGTDQETQY
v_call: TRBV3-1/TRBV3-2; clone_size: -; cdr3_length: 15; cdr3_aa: ASSRLAGGPSYGVQF
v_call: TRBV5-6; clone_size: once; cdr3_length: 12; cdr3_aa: ASSIGQVNQPQH
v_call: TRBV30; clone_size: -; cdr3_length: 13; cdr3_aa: AWSLVLARVDTQY
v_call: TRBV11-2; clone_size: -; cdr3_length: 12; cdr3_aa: ASSRGLDLGIQY
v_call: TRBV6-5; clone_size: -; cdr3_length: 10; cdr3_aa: ASSSLNQPQH
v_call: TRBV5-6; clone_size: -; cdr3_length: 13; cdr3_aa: ASSLALTSFDEQY
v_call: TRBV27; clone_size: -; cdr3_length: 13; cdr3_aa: ASSRSAMNTGELF
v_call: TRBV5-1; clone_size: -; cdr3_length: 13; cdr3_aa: ASSPEDPGGQTQY
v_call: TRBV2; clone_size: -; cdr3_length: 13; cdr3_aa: ASTRTGGIQETQY
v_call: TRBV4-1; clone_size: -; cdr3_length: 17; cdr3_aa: ASSQGYGTSGRSRETQY
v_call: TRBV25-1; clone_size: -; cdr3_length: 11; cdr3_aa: ASKATGQGVQY
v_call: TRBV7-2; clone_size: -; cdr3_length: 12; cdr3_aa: ASSHPGVGYGYT
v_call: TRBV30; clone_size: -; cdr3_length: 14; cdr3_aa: ASGGTSGRGAGELF
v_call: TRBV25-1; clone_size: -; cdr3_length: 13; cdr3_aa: ASRSPGGLSYEQY
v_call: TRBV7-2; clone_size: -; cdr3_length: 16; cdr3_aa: ASSLVVADALANYGYT
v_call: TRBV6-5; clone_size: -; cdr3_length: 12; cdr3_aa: ASSPRGVSYEQY
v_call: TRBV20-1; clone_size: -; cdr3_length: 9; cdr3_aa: SAPYRYEQY
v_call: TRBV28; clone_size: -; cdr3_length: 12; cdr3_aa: ASRRDTVNYGYT
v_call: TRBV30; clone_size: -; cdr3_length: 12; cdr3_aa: ASRTETRDQPQH
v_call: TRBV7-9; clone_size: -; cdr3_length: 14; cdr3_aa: ASSGKASGANNEQF
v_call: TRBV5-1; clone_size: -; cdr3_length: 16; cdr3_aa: ASSWGGTRNQRTDTQY
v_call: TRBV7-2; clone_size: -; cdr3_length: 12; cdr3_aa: ASSFGLAYNEQF